These 2 T cell receptor beta chains share one sample of origin, sequenced in a study of blood T cell repertoires in COVID-19. Clones were read by immunoSEQ multiplex PCR, and TCRdb kept only the in-frame ones, dropping some. This table holds about 140,000 clones, around 90% found once. Sequencing used peripheral blood. The receptors derive from a man between 70 and 80 years old with acute or convalescent COVID-19.

This clone was detected once. This chain links TRBV15 with TRBJ1-3, with 7 bases that match TRBD1. The junction had 3 bases not matched to a gene; V was cut back by 0 bases and J by 4 bases. CDR3 length: 15 amino acids. Germline lookup yields CDR1 LNHNV and CDR2 YYDKDF (reference sequence). In DNA, the CDR3 is TGTGCCACCAGCAGAGATCACAGGGGAGGAAACACCATATATTTT. Protein sequence: CATSRDHRGGNTIYF.

J is TRBJ1-2 and V is TRBV3-1 (or the pseudogene TRBV3-2); D is undetermined. With 1 base removed from V and 3 bases from J, the gap between germline ends came to 6 bases. The CDR3 spans 13 residues. Germline CDR1 reads LGHDT; CDR2 reads YNNKEL (reference sequence). CDR3 DNA: TGTGCCAGCAGCCAAGGGGCCTACTATGGCTACACCTTC. It codes for CASSQGAYYGYTF.